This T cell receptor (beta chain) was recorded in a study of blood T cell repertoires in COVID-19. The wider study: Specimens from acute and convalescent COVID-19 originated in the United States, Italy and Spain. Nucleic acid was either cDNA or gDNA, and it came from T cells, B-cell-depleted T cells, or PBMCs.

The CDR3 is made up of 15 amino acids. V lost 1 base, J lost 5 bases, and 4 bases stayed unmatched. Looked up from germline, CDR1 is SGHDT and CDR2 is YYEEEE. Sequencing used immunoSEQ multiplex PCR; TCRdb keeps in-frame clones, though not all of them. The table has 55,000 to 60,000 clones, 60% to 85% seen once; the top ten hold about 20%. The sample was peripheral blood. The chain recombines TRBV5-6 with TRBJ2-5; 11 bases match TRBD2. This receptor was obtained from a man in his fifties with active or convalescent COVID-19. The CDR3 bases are TGTGCCAGCAGCTTGACTAGCGGGGGAGAGGAGACCCAGTACTTC. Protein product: CASSLTSGGEETQYF.